This T cell receptor beta chain derives from a study of technical replicates of blood from several donors. The ends lost 5 bases at V and 2 bases at J; junction bases unmatched: 5. Germline CDR1 and CDR2: LNHDA and SQIVND (reference sequence). The CDR3 is made up of 14 amino acids. Profiling relied on immunoSEQ multiplex PCR, and the TCRdb table lists in-frame clones only, not all of them. The sample shows just under 85,000 clones, around nine tenths of them seen only once. The gene calls are TRBV19 and TRBJ2-7; 8 bases map to TRBD2. The clonotype was recovered from a human donor in good health. Material for sequencing was T cells isolated from PBMCs. CDR3 in amino acids: CASSPSGSPYEQYF. CDR3 DNA: TGTGCCAGTAGTCCGAGCGGGAGTCCCTACGAGCAGTACTTC.